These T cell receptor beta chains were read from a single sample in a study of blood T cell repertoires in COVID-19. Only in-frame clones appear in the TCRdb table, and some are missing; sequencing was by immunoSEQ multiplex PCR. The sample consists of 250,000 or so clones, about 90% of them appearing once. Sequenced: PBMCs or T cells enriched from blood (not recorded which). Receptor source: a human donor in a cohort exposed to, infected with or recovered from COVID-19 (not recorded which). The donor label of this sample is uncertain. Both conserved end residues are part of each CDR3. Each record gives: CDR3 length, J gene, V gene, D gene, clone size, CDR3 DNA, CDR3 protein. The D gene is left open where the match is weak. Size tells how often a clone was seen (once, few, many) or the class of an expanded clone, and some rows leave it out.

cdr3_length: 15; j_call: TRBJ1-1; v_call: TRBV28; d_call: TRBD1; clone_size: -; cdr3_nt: TGTGCCAGCAGTTTTCCACAGACAGGGAGCACTGAAGCTTTCTTT; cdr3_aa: CASSFPQTGSTEAFF
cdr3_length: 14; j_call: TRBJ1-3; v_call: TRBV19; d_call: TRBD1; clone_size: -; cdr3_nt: TGTGCCAGTAGTTTCAGGGGGCCTGGAAACACCATATATTTT; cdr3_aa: CASSFRGPGNTIYF
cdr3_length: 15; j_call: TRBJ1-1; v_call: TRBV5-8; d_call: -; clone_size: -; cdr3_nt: TGTGCCAGCAGCTTGGGTTACAGGGCTGGTTCTGAAGCTTTCTTT; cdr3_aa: CASSLGYRAGSEAFF
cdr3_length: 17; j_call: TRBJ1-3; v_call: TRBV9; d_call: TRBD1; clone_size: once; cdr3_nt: TGTGCCAGCAGCGAGGGGGCCGGGCTACTCTCTGGAAACACCATATATTTT; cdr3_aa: CASSEGAGLLSGNTIYF
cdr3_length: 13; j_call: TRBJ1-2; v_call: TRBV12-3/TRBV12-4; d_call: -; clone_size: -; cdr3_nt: TGTGCCAGCAGCCCGGGGAGAGGCTATGGCTACACCTTC; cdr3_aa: CASSPGRGYGYTF
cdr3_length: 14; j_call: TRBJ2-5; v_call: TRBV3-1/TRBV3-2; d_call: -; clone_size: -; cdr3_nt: TGTGCCAGCAGCCAAGAACAGAACCAAGAGACCCAGTACTTC; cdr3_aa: CASSQEQNQETQYF
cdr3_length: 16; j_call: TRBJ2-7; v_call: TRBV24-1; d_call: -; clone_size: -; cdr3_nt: TGTGCCACCAGTGATTTTGGAAGGGGCGGTCGCTACGAGCAGTACTTC; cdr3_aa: CATSDFGRGGRYEQYF
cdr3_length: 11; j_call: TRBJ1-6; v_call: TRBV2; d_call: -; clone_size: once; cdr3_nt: TGTGCCAGCAGTGAATACAGGGACCTCCACTTT; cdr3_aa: CASSEYRDLHF
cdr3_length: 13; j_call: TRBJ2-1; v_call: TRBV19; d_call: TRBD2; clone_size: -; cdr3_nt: TGTGCCAGTATGAAACGGGGGGGCCACGAGCAGTTCTTC; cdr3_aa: CASMKRGGHEQFF
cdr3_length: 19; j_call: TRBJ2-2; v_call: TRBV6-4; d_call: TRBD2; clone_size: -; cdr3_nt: TGTGCCAGCAGCCGACTAGCGGGGGGAATGTTCGCGAACACCGGGGAGCTGTTTTTT; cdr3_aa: CASSRLAGGMFANTGELFF
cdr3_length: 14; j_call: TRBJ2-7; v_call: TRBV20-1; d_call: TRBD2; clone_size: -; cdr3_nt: TGCAGTGCTAGTTACCTAGCGGGGCCCTACGAGCAGTACTTC; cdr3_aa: CSASYLAGPYEQYF
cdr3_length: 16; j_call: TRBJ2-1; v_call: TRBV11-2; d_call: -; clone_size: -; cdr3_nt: TGTGCCAGCAGCTTAGATGGCCGGGAACCCCACAATGAGCAGTTCTTC; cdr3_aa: CASSLDGREPHNEQFF
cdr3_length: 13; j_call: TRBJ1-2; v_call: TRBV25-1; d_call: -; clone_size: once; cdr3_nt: TGTGCCAGCAGTGAGGGAAGGGAGGCTGGCTACACCTTC; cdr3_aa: CASSEGREAGYTF
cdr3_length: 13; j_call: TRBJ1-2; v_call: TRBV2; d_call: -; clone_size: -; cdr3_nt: TGTGCCAGCAGTAACAGGGTATTCTATGGCTACACCTTC; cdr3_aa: CASSNRVFYGYTF
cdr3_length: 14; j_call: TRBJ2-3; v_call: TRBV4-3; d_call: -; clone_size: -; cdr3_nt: TGCGCCAGCAGCCACCTACTACATCCAGATACGCAGTATTTT; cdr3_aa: CASSHLLHPDTQYF
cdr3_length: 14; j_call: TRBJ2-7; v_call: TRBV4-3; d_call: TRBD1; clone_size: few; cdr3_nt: TGCGCCAGCAGCCAAGGCCAGGGGGCCTACGAGCAGTACTTC; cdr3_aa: CASSQGQGAYEQYF
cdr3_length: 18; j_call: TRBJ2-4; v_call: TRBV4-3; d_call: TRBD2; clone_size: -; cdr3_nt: TGCGCCAGCAGCCAAGGGGTGCCTAGCGGAGAGCTTCTGAACATTCAGTACTTC; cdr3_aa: CASSQGVPSGELLNIQYF
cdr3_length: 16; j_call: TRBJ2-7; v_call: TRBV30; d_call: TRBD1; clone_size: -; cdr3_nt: TGTGCCTCCCACCCAAAGCCCGGGACAGGGGTCCCCGAGCAGTACTTC; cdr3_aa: CASHPKPGTGVPEQYF
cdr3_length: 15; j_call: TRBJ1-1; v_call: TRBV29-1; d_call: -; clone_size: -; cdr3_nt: TGCAGCGCCGGAAGCCCGGGACACATGAACACTGAAGCTTTCTTT; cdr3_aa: CSAGSPGHMNTEAFF
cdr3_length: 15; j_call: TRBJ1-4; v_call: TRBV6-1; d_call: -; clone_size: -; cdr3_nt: TGTGCCAGCAGTGATTACAGGGTTGCTAATGAAAAACTGTTTTTT; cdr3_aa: CASSDYRVANEKLFF
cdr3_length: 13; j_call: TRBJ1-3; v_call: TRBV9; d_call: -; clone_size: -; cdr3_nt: TGTGCCAGCAGCGACACCTCTGGAAACACCATATATTTT; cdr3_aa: CASSDTSGNTIYF
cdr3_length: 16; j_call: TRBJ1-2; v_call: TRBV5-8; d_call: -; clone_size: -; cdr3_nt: TGTGCCAGCAGCTTGGTATCCGGGGGAGCCTTCTATGGCTACACCTTC; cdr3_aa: CASSLVSGGAFYGYTF
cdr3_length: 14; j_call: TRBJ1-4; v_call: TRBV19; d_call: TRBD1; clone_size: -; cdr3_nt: TGTGCCAGTAGAGACAGGGCAACTAATGAAAAACTGTTTTTT; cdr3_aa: CASRDRATNEKLFF
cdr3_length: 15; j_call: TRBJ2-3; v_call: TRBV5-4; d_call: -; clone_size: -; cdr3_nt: TGTGCCAGCAGCACCGGGACACACCGCACAGATACGCAGTATTTT; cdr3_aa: CASSTGTHRTDTQYF
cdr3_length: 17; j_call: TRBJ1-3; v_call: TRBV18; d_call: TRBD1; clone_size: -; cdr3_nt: TGTGCCAGCTCACCAAGGACAGGGGGCGCGAAGGGAAACACCATATATTTT; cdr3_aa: CASSPRTGGAKGNTIYF
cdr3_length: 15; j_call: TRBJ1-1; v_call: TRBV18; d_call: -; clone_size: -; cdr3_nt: TGTGCCAGCTCACCCCTGGGACAATCGAACACTGAAGCTTTCTTT; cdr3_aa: CASSPLGQSNTEAFF
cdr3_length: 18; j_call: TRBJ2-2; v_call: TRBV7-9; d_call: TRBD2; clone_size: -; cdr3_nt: TGTGCCAGCAGGCGGACTAGCGGGGGTCACGCGAACACCGGGGAGCTGTTTTTT; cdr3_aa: CASRRTSGGHANTGELFF
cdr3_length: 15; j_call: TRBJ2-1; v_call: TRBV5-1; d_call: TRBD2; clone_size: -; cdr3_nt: TGCGCCACCAAATCCGGGACTAGCGGGGGGAATGAGCAGTTCTTC; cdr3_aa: CATKSGTSGGNEQFF
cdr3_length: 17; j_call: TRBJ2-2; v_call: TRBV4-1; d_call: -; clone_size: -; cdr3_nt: TGCGCCAGCAGCCTATCAGGGACTGATGCGAACACCGGGGAGCTGTTTTTT; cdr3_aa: CASSLSGTDANTGELFF
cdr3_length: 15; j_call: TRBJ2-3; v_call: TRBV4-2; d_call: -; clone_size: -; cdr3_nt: TGTGCCAGCAGCCAAGATCGAGGAAGTGGAGATACGCAGTATTTT; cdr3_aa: CASSQDRGSGDTQYF
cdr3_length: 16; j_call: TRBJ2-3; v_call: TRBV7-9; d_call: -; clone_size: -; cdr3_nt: TGTGCCAGCAGCTCCTCCGGGGGGCGCGGCACAGATACGCAGTATTTT; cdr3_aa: CASSSSGGRGTDTQYF
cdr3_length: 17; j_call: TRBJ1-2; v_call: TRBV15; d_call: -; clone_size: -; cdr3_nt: TGTGCCACCAGCAGAGATGGGGGGGTCGTGGGAGGCTATGGCTACACCTTC; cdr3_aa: CATSRDGGVVGGYGYTF
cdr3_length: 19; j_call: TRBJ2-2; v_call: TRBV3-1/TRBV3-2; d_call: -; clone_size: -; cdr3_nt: TGTGCCAGCAGCCAAGATAGGCCAGGGGCTCCTTCGAGAACCGGGGAGCTGTTTTTT; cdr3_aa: CASSQDRPGAPSRTGELFF
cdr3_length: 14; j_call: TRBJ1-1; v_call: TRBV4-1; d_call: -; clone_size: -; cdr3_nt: TGCGCCAGCAGCCAAGGTCTCAGGGGCCCTGAAGCTTTCTTT; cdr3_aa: CASSQGLRGPEAFF
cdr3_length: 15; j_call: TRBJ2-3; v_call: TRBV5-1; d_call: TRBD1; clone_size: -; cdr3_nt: TGCGCCAGCAGCTGGGGACAGGGCTCTGGAGATACGCAGTATTTT; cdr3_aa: CASSWGQGSGDTQYF
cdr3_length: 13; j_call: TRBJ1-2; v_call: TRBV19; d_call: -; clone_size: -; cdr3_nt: TGTGCCAGTAAATTTGACAGAGCCTATGGCTACACCTTC; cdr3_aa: CASKFDRAYGYTF
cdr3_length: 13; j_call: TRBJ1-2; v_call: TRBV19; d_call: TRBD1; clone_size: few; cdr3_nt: TGTGCCAGTAGCCGTGACAGGGCCTATGGCTACACCTTC; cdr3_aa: CASSRDRAYGYTF
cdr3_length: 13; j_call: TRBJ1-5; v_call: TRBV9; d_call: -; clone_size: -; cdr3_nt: TGTGCCAGCAGCGTCAAGGGGGATCAGCCCCAGCATTTT; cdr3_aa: CASSVKGDQPQHF
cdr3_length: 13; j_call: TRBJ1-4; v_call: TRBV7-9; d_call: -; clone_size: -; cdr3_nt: TGTGCCAGCAGCGAAGGACTGGGAGAAAAACTGTTTTTT; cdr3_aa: CASSEGLGEKLFF
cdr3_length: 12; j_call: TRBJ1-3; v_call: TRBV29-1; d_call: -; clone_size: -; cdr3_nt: TGCAGCGTTGTCAGGTCTGGAAACACCATATATTTT; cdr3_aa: CSVVRSGNTIYF
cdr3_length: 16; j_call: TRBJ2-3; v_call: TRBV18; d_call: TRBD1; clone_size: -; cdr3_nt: TGTGCCAGCTCACCACGGGGACAGGGTAGAAAAGATACGCAGTATTTT; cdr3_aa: CASSPRGQGRKDTQYF
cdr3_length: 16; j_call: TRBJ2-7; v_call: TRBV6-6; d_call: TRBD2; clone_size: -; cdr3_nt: TGTGCCAGCAGCCGCGGGGGGACTAGCGGGGCCGGGGAGCAGTACTTC; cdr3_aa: CASSRGGTSGAGEQYF
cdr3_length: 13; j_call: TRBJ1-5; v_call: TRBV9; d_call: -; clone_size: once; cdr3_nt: TGTGCCAGCAGCGCTCTGACAGGAACGCCCCAGCATTTT; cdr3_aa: CASSALTGTPQHF
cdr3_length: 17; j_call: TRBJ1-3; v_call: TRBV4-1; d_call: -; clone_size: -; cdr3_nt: TGCGCCAGCAGCCAAGGGTGGGGCCTCACCTCTGGAAACACCATATATTTT; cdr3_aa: CASSQGWGLTSGNTIYF
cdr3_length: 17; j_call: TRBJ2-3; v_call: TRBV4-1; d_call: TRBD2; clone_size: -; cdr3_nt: TGCGCCAGCAGCCAAGCCGGCGGAGCGGGGAGCACAGATACGCAGTATTTT; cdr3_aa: CASSQAGGAGSTDTQYF